Below are 4 T cell receptor beta chains sequenced from a single sample in a study of patients and donors after allogeneic stem cell transplantation. TCRdb reprocessed the RT-PCR reads with MiXCR, giving one entry per CDR3 protein. The data contain about 230,000 distinct CDR3 sequences, 11% to 15% of them seen just once; the ten biggest clones take up 11%. The sequenced sample consisted of blood, either unsorted or a sorted T cell fraction (not recorded which). These receptors all come from a human donor who was either an allogeneic HSCT recipient or a stem cell or donor lymphocyte infusion donor (not recorded which). It is not recorded whose cells these are; they may come from a transplant donor.

The genes are TRBV12-1 and TRBJ1-2; TRBD1 is taken as the D call from the table, unchecked against the DNA. TRBV12-1 is a listed pseudogene. The CDR3 contains 14 residues. This CDR3 reads CASVRTGPKYGYTF. In DNA form, the CDR3 reads TGTGCCAGCGTCCGGACAGGGCCTAAGTATGGCTACACCTTC.

The chain is built from TRBV18 and TRBJ2-7; 8 nucleotides agree with TRBD1. The ends lost 3 bases at V and 0 bases at J; junction bases unmatched: 4. CDR3 length: 15 residues. In germline, CDR1 is KGHSH, CDR2 LQKENI. The CDR3 loop reads CASSPRTGTSYEQYF. CDR3 DNA: TGTGCCAGCTCACCTCGGACAGGGACCTCCTACGAGCAGTACTTC.

The chain recombines TRBV7-2 with TRBJ2-3, with TRBD2 matching over 9 bases. Germline CDR1 SGHTA, CDR2 FQGNSA. The trim removed 3 bases at V and 1 base at J, leaving 2 bases unmatched. The CDR3 has 15 residues. This CDR3 reads CASSFASGGTDTQYF. The CDR3, as DNA: TGTGCCAGCAGCTTTGCTAGCGGGGGCACAGATACGCAGTATTTT.

This clonotype came up many times. The V and J genes are TRBV5-1 and TRBJ2-3; TRBD2 aligns across 11 bases. The CDR3 loop spans 17 amino acids. Per germline, CDR1 SGHRS and CDR2 YFSETQ. With 6 bases clipped from V and 0 bases from J, the junction kept 9 bases outside the gene matches. CDR3 loop: CASTSGLAAISTDTQYF. CDR3 in DNA: TGCGCCAGCACATCGGGACTAGCGGCGATCAGCACAGATACGCAGTATTTT.